Given below is one T cell receptor (beta chain) in context. Its specificity is not known. Germline values: CDR1 MGHRA, CDR2 YSYEKL. V lost 0 bases, J lost 4 bases, and 10 bases lay in between. The CDR3 sequence is 15 residues long. Produced via immunoSEQ multiplex PCR; TCRdb's table is partial and in-frame only. The table includes more than 90,000 clones, roughly 88% detected once. The sample originates from a study of cytomegalovirus exposure and HLA in healthy donors. The study's findings and limits: According to a subsequent analysis, TCR clusters from the first cohort were inclined to appear together in the roughly 130 validation repertoires. The study flagged approximately 180 TCR beta chains as cytomegalovirus-associated.

Sequencing was carried out using PBMCs. This receptor was obtained from a man between 18 and 29 years old in good health and CMV-seronegative. The chain couples TRBV4-1 to TRBJ2-4, with D perhaps matching TRBD2 (5 bases). CDR3 residues: CASSQDPVAKNIQYF. For the CDR3, the DNA is TGCGCCAGCAGCCAAGATCCAGTAGCGAAAAACATTCAGTACTTC.